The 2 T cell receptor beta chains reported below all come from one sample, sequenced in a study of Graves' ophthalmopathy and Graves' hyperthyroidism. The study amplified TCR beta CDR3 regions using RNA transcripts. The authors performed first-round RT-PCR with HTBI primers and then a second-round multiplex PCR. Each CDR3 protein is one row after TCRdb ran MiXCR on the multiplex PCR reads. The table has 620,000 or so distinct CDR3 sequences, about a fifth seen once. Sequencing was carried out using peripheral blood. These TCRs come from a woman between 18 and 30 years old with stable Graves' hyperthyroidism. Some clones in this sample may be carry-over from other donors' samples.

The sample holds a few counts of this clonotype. Written as DNA, the CDR3 is TGTGCCAGCAGCGTCGACAGAATGAACACTGAAGCTTTCTTT. It translates to CASSVDRMNTEAFF. This chain uses TRBV9 with TRBJ1-1; weak D call: TRBD1 (5 bases). Germline V gene sequence: CDR1 SGDLS, CDR2 YYNGEE. This CDR3 region has 14 residues. The ends were cut back, 2 bases at V and 0 bases at J, with 8 bases in the middle.

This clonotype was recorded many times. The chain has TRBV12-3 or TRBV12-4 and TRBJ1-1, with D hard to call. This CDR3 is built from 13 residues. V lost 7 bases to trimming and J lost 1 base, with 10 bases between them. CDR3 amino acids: CASKWQTNTEAFF. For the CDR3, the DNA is TGTGCCAGCAAGTGGCAGACGAACACTGAAGCTTTCTTT.